This T cell receptor beta chain was captured by sequencing in a study of PD-L1 blockade in urothelial cancer. In the study overall: Bladder-origin urothelial cancer in males covered about nine tenths of the roughly 30 patients.

CDR3 length: 13 amino acids. V lost 5 bases and J lost 7, with 15 bases in between. CDR1 SGDLS and CDR2 YYNGEE come from the germline V gene. This clone has more than one count but fewer than ten. The antigen remains undetermined. The authors quantified FFPE tumor DNA using amplified housekeeping genes. The repertoire was sequenced with immunoSEQ multiplex PCR; TCRdb's copy has only in-frame clones and lacks some. The table shows about 35,000 clones, with about a third occurring only once. Notes on the study in general: In durable-benefit patients, tumor-infiltrating T lymphocytes were more abundant. Durable-benefit patients had greater expansion of tumor-associated blood clones at 3 weeks.

The chain couples TRBV9 to TRBJ1-2, with a weak D call TRBD1 (5 bases). The material sequenced was tumor tissue, taken before atezolizumab (anti-PD-L1) treatment. The sequence came from a man aged 55 to 70 with urothelial cancer. The CDR3 region has the DNA TGTGCCAGCAGTGAAGGAAGGGGTTCTGGCTACACCTTC. It yields the protein CASSEGRGSGYTF.